These 16 T cell receptor beta chains were all obtained from the same sample, sequenced in a study of T cell responses to AZD1222 COVID-19 vaccine. Sequencing used immunoSEQ multiplex PCR; TCRdb keeps in-frame clones, though not all of them. Of about 120,000 clones listed, about 89% are singletons. Material: peripheral blood, obtained on day 0 of AZD1222 vaccination. Receptor source: an adult in good health.

The count of this clone is one. The rearrangement uses TRBV15 and TRBJ1-4; D is perhaps TRBD1 (5 bases). This CDR3 comprises 15 residues. Germline loops: CDR1 LNHNV, CDR2 YYDKDF (reference sequence). V was pared by 0 bases and J by 5 bases, with 10 bases between. DNA of the CDR3: TGTGCCACCAGCAGAGATTTTGGGGGGAATGAAAAACTGTTTTTT. Protein sequence: CATSRDFGGNEKLFF. Drawing the rest from reference TRBV15 and TRBJ1-4, the complete variable domain is DAMVIQNPRYQVTQFGKPVTLSCSQTLNHNVMYWYQQKSSQAPKLLFHYYDKDFNNEADTPDNFQSRRPNTSFCFLDIRSPGLGDTAMYLCATSRDFGGNEKLFFGSGTQLSVL.

Remarks on this clone: One end of the junction varies from germline; a read error may be responsible. The V call is TRBV4-1, the J call TRBJ2-3, with D tentatively TRBD2 (5 bases). The CDR3 has 16 residues. Germline V gene lookup returns CDR1 MGHRA and CDR2 YSYEKL. The CDR3 bases are TGCGCCAGCAGCGAAGACCCAGCGGATACAACAGATACGCAGTATTTT. As protein: CASSEDPADTTDTQYF.

In this sample, this clone turned up a few times. The chain has TRBV5-4 and TRBJ1-2; D is unclear. The CDR3 covers 15 residues. Trimming took off 4 bases at V and 2 bases at J, with 15 bases between the two ends. Germline V gives CDR1 SGHNT, CDR2 YYREEE (reference sequence). The CDR3: CASSPRSRVNYGYTF. The DNA of the CDR3 is TGTGCCAGCAGCCCGCGGAGTAGGGTAAACTATGGCTACACCTTC.

The chain uses TRBV6-5 and TRBJ1-2; D uncertain. This CDR3 has 12 amino acids. Germline loops: CDR1 MNHEY, CDR2 SVGAGI. Trimming shortened V by 8 bases and J by 5 bases, and 12 bases separated the two germline ends. The CDR3 is CASGSPLYGYTF. CDR3 nucleotides: TGTGCCAGCGGGTCCCCTCTTTATGGCTACACCTTC.

This chain joins TRBV29-1 and TRBJ2-3; 9 bases agree with TRBD1. V lost 4 bases, J lost 4 bases, and 6 bases stayed unmatched. From germline, CDR1 is SQVTM and CDR2 ANQGSEA. This CDR3 spans 14 amino acids. CDR3: CSVVWDREADTQYF. The CDR3 nucleotides are TGCAGCGTTGTATGGGACAGGGAGGCAGATACGCAGTATTTT.

V is TRBV4-2 and J is TRBJ2-7; 9 bases agree with TRBD1. CDR3 length: 18 residues. Trimming took 4 bases from V and 4 from J; bases not matched to a gene: 17. Germline lookup yields CDR1 LGHNA and CDR2 YNFKEQ. The CDR3 DNA reads as TGTGCCAGCAGCCCACATCCGCTGGACGGGACAGGGAGATACGAGCAGTACTTC. As protein: CASSPHPLDGTGRYEQYF.

This CDR3 is CASSIGGYQPQHF. CDR3 nucleotide sequence: TGTGCCAGTAGTATAGGGGGTTATCAGCCCCAGCATTTT. The chain couples TRBV19 to TRBJ1-5, with D uncertain. Germline CDR1 is LNHDA and CDR2 is SQIVND (reference sequence). Between the trimmed V and J ends, which lost 1 base and 5 bases, there was a span of 6 bases. The CDR3 length is 13 residues. Complete variable domain (other parts from reference TRBV19 and TRBJ1-5): DGGITQSPKYLFRKEGQNVTLSCEQNLNHDAMYWYRQDPGQGLRLIYYSQIVNDFQKGDIAEGYSVSREKKESFPLTVTSAQKNPTAFYLCASSIGGYQPQHFGDGTRLSIL.

This sequence joins TRBV30 and TRBJ1-4; 7 positions match TRBD1. Per germline, CDR1 GTSNPN and CDR2 SVGIG (reference sequence). The CDR3 loop spans 14 amino acids. Losses at the gene ends were 3 bases for V and 7 bases for J; bases not matched to a gene: 8. The DNA of the CDR3 is TGTGCCTGGAGCGGGAGGGGGACAGCTGAAAAACTGTTTTTT. Its protein is CAWSGRGTAEKLFF.

The rearrangement links TRBV5-1 to TRBJ1-3; D perhaps matches TRBD1 (5 bases). The length of the CDR3 is 15 residues. Per the germline V gene, CDR1 is SGHRS and CDR2 is YFSETQ. V lost 0 bases to trimming and J lost 4 bases, with 11 bases between them. The CDR3 loop reads CASSLDSGKGNTIYF. DNA for the CDR3: TGCGCCAGCAGCTTGGATTCAGGGAAAGGAAACACCATATATTTT.

The chain is built from TRBV5-5 and TRBJ1-3; D is undetermined. This CDR3 contains 17 residues. CDR1 SGHKS and CDR2 YYEKEE come from the germline V gene (reference sequence). The V and J ends lost 1 base and 4 bases respectively, with 18 bases between them. The CDR3 is CASSLRARTEYGNTIYF. The CDR3 nucleotides are TGTGCCAGCAGCTTGAGAGCTCGGACTGAATACGGAAACACCATATATTTT.

V gene TRBV4-1 combines with J gene TRBJ1-2, with 7 nucleotides matching TRBD1. CDR1 is MGHRA, CDR2 YSYEKL, per germline. V was pared by 0 bases and J by 3 bases, with 7 bases of the junction left unmatched. The CDR3 is 16 residues long. This CDR3 is CASSQDFAGGYYGYTF. In DNA form, the CDR3 reads TGCGCCAGCAGCCAAGATTTCGCAGGGGGGTACTATGGCTACACCTTC.

The gene calls are TRBV4-3 and TRBJ2-5, with a tentative D call TRBD1 (6 bases). The germline V gene encodes CDR1 LGHNA and CDR2 YSLEER. The CDR3 length is 16 residues. V was pared by 0 bases and J by 7 bases, with 18 bases between. DNA of the CDR3: TGCGCCAGCAGCCAAGAATCACAGGGCGTAAAAGGGACCCAGTACTTC. Its translation is CASSQESQGVKGTQYF.

The sample holds one count of this clone. The chain uses TRBV5-4 and TRBJ2-5; 7 bases are shared with TRBD1. With V trimmed by 5 bases and J by 2 bases, 9 bases remained unmatched. This CDR3 comprises 15 residues. Per germline, CDR1 SGHNT and CDR2 YYREEE (reference sequence). The CDR3 DNA reads TGTGCCAGCAGTGGAGGACAGGAAATACAAGAGACCCAGTACTTC. Translating gives CASSGGQEIQETQYF.

The J gene is TRBJ1-1, the V gene TRBV5-1; TRBD1 might be the D (5 bases). Germline lookup yields CDR1 SGHRS and CDR2 YFSETQ. V lost 0 bases and J 5 bases, leaving 11 bases between the germline ends. The CDR3 has 14 amino acids. This chain's CDR3 is CASSLAGGRTEAFF. CDR3 nucleotide sequence: TGCGCCAGCAGCTTGGCCGGGGGAAGGACTGAAGCTTTCTTT.

CDR3 in amino acids: CASSLRNTGELFF. The CDR3 nucleotides read TGTGCCAGCAGCTTAAGGAACACCGGGGAGCTGTTTTTT. This chain connects TRBV7-3 to TRBJ2-2, with D uncertain. CDR3 size: 13 residues. The germline V and J ends were trimmed by 1 base and 1 base, with 1 base remaining between them. Germline V gene sequence: CDR1 SGHTA, CDR2 FQGTGA.

This chain links TRBV28 with TRBJ2-7; D is possibly TRBD2 (5 bases). The V end was cut by 8 bases, the J end by 0 bases, with 17 bases between. There are 15 residues in the CDR3. Germline V gene lookup returns CDR1 MDHEN and CDR2 SYDVKM. CDR3 sequence (DNA): TGTGCCAGCGCAGTTTTGGACGGAGGCTCCTACGAGCAGTACTTC. Translated: CASAVLDGGSYEQYF.